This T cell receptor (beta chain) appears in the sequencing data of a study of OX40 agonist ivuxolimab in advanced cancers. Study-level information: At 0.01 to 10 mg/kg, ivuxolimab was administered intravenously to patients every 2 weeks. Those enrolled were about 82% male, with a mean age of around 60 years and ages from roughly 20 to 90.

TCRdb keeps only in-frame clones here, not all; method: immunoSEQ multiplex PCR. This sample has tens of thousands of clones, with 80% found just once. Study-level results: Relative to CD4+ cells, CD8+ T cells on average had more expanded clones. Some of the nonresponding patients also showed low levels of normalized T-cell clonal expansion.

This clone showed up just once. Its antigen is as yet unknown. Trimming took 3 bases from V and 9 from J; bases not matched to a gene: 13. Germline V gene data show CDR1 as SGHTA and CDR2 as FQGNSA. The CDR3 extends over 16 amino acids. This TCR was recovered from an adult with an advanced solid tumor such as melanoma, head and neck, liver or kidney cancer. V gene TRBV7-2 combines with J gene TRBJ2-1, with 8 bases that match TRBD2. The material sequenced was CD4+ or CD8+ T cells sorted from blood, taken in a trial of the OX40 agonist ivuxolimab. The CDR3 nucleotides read TGTGCCAGCAGCTTCGACTCGCGGGGGGCCCCAAGTGAGCAGTTCTTC. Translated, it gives CASSFDSRGAPSEQFF.